A single sample is the source of the 6 T cell receptor beta chains below, sequenced in a study of shared clonotypes between healthy human individuals. Assay: immunoSEQ multiplex PCR; the TCRdb copy retains only in-frame clones and omits some. The sample carries about 340,000 clones, more than 60% recorded once. Sequenced input: memory CD4+ T cells sorted from blood. The sample's subset: CD45RA-negative fraction. The receptors were sampled from a man aged 25 to 40 in good health.

This clone was observed a handful of times. This chain connects TRBV5-8 to TRBJ2-1; TRBD2 is a possible D gene (6 bases). The V and J ends lost 7 bases and 6 bases respectively, with 14 bases between them. Germline CDR1 SGHTS, CDR2 YDEGEE. This CDR3 comprises 13 residues. Here the CDR3 reads CASVGTVANEQFF. The CDR3 nucleotides read TGTGCCAGCGTAGGGACTGTCGCCAATGAGCAGTTCTTC.

The genes are TRBV2 and TRBJ2-4; possible D gene TRBD1, 5 bases. Per germline, CDR1 SNHLY and CDR2 FYNNEI. V was pared by 2 bases and J by 3 bases, with 14 bases between. The CDR3 has 16 amino acids. In nucleotides, the CDR3 is TGTGCCAGCAGTGAATATCTAGACAGTTTCAAAAACATTCAGTACTTC. Translating gives CASSEYLDSFKNIQYF.

In this sample, this clone turned up once. V gene TRBV9 combines with J gene TRBJ1-2; 7 nucleotides align to TRBD1. V shed 3 bases and J 4 bases; nucleotides not matched to a gene: 12. Germline V gene data show CDR1 as SGDLS and CDR2 as YYNGEE. This CDR3 region has 16 residues. CDR3 coding DNA: TGTGCCAGCAGCGCCCAACGAGTAGGGGGCGGCTATGGCTACACCTTC. It encodes CASSAQRVGGGYGYTF.

The rearrangement links TRBV6-6 to TRBJ2-3; 7 bases line up with TRBD1. Germline V CDR1 and CDR2: MNHNY, SVGAGI (reference sequence). V trimming: 0 bases; J trimming: 3 bases; junction bases outside the gene matches: 6. The CDR3 is 16 residues long. CDR3 coding DNA: TGTGCCAGCAGTTACTCGAGGGGGCTGGGGACAGATACGCAGTATTTT. Translation gives CASSYSRGLGTDTQYF.

This chain connects TRBV11-2 to TRBJ2-1; tentative D call: TRBD1 (6 bases). The V end lost 1 base, the J end lost 8 bases, and 12 bases lay between the germline ends. Germline V lookup: CDR1 SGHAT, CDR2 FQNNGV. This CDR3 spans 14 amino acids. The CDR3 loop reads CASSLAQGWHEQFF. DNA for the CDR3: TGTGCCAGCAGCTTAGCCCAGGGGTGGCATGAGCAGTTCTTC. The entire variable domain, with the rest obtained from reference TRBV11-2 and TRBJ2-1, is as follows: EAGVAQSPRYKIIEKRQSVAFWCNPISGHATLYWYQQILGQGPKLLIQFQNNGVVDDSQLPKDRFSAERLKGVDSTLKIQPAKLEDSAVYLCASSLAQGWHEQFFGPGTRLTVL.

The chain couples TRBV27 to TRBJ2-5; D tentatively reads TRBD1 or TRBD2 (5 bases each). V lost 1 base and J 1 base, leaving 7 bases between the germline ends. CDR3 size: 14 residues. In germline, CDR1 is MNHEY, CDR2 SMNVEV (reference sequence). The CDR3 DNA reads TGTGCCAGCAGTTTATGGGGGTCCCAAGAGACCCAGTACTTC. This translates into CASSLWGSQETQYF.